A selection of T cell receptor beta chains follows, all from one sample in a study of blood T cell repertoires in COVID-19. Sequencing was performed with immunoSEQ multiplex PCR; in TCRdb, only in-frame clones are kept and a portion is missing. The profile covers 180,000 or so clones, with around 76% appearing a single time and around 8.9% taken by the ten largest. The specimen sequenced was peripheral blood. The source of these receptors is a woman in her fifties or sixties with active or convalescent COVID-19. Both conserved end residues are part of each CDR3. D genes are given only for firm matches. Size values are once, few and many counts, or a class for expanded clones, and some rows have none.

CDR3: CASSSRDRGNEQFF
DNA: TGTGCCAGCAGCTCTAGGGACAGGGGGAATGAGCAGTTCTTC
size: NA
J: TRBJ2-1
D: TRBD1
V: TRBV7-9
length: 14

CDR3: CASSPGQLRELFF
DNA: TGTGCCAGCAGCCCGGGACAGCTCAGGGAGCTGTTTTTT
size: NA
J: TRBJ2-2
D: TRBD1
V: TRBV12-3/TRBV12-4
length: 13

CDR3: CASSQGSAGGTDTQYF
DNA: TGCGCCAGCAGCCAAGGCTCGGCGGGGGGCACAGATACGCAGTATTTT
size: NA
J: TRBJ2-3
D: TRBD2
V: TRBV4-1
length: 16

CDR3: CASSWDSSLSYEQYF
DNA: TGCGCCAGCAGCTGGGACAGTTCCCTCTCCTACGAGCAGTACTTC
size: NA
J: TRBJ2-7
D: TRBD1
V: TRBV5-1
length: 15

CDR3: CATSRDYGGLIEANEQFF
DNA: TGTGCCACCAGCAGAGATTACGGGGGGCTTATCGAAGCCAATGAGCAGTTCTTC
size: NA
J: TRBJ2-1
D: NA
V: TRBV15
length: 18

CDR3: CASSPGGVNTEAFF
DNA: TGCGCCAGCAGCCCCGGGGGGGTGAACACTGAAGCTTTCTTT
size: few
J: TRBJ1-1
D: NA
V: TRBV4-1
length: 14

CDR3: CASSQVSRRGDGYTF
DNA: TGTGCCAGCAGCCAAGTCTCCCGCAGGGGGGATGGCTACACCTTC
size: NA
J: TRBJ1-2
D: TRBD1
V: TRBV3-1/TRBV3-2
length: 15

CDR3: CSTSEGTFRETQYF
DNA: TGCAGCACTTCGGAGGGGACTTTCAGGGAGACCCAGTACTTC
size: NA
J: TRBJ2-5
D: NA
V: TRBV29-1
length: 14

CDR3: CASSFGGRGGELFF
DNA: TGTGCCAGCAGCTTCGGCGGGAGGGGCGGGGAGCTGTTTTTT
size: NA
J: TRBJ2-2
D: TRBD2
V: TRBV7-8
length: 14

CDR3: CASSYDRDTGELFF
DNA: TGTGCCAGCAGTTACGACAGGGACACCGGGGAGCTGTTTTTT
size: once
J: TRBJ2-2
D: TRBD1
V: TRBV6-2/TRBV6-3
length: 14

CDR3: CASSPNVEGVKTQNTEAFF
DNA: TGTGCCAGCTCACCAAACGTCGAAGGGGTGAAAACCCAAAACACTGAAGCTTTCTTT
size: NA
J: TRBJ1-1
D: NA
V: TRBV18
length: 19

CDR3: CASSLEGVGLGEQYF
DNA: TGCGCCAGCAGCTTGGAGGGGGTAGGGCTGGGCGAGCAGTACTTC
size: NA
J: TRBJ2-7
D: NA
V: TRBV5-1
length: 15

CDR3: CASSDSYNSPLHF
DNA: TGTGCCAGCAGTGACAGCTATAATTCACCCCTCCACTTT
size: NA
J: TRBJ1-6
D: NA
V: TRBV6-1
length: 13

CDR3: CARSSGVRGGGQPQHF
DNA: TGTGCCCGCAGCTCGGGGGTGCGGGGGGGCGGGCAGCCCCAGCATTTT
size: NA
J: TRBJ1-5
D: NA
V: TRBV5-5
length: 16

CDR3: CASSVGLGNYGYTF
DNA: TGTGCCAGCAGTGTGGGGCTGGGTAACTATGGCTACACCTTC
size: once
J: TRBJ1-2
D: NA
V: TRBV25-1
length: 14

CDR3: CASSPYRSREEKLFF
DNA: TGTGCCAGCTCACCCTACAGGAGCCGAGAGGAAAAACTGTTTTTT
size: once
J: TRBJ1-4
D: NA
V: TRBV18
length: 15

CDR3: CASSGGRNSYEQYF
DNA: TGTGCCAGTAGTGGCGGGAGGAACTCCTACGAGCAGTACTTC
size: NA
J: TRBJ2-7
D: TRBD2
V: TRBV19
length: 14

CDR3: CAWSVPKSGGNQPQHF
DNA: TGTGCCTGGAGTGTACCCAAGTCAGGGGGCAATCAGCCCCAGCATTTT
size: NA
J: TRBJ1-5
D: NA
V: TRBV30
length: 16

CDR3: CASSLEATATDGQPQHF
DNA: TGTGCCAGCAGCTTAGAGGCGACAGCTACGGACGGTCAGCCCCAGCATTTT
size: NA
J: TRBJ1-5
D: NA
V: TRBV7-9
length: 17

CDR3: CAIFLFMNTEAFF
DNA: TGTGCCATTTTCCTATTTATGAACACTGAAGCTTTCTTT
size: NA
J: TRBJ1-1
D: NA
V: TRBV14
length: 13

CDR3: CASSNRQGNTIYF
DNA: TGCGCCAGCAGTAACAGGCAGGGAAACACCATATATTTT
size: NA
J: TRBJ1-3
D: NA
V: TRBV23-1
length: 13

CDR3: CASSPDRETTEAFF
DNA: TGTGCCAGCAGCCCGGACAGGGAAACCACTGAAGCTTTCTTT
size: NA
J: TRBJ1-1
D: TRBD1
V: TRBV11-3
length: 14

CDR3: CASSLEGRGPAGAQYF
DNA: TGCGCCAGCAGCTTGGAAGGGCGGGGGCCCGCAGGGGCCCAGTACTTC
size: NA
J: TRBJ2-5
D: NA
V: TRBV5-1
length: 16